The subject of this entry is one TCR beta chain. The antigen is not known. Other DNA sequences within the sample encode an identical CDR3. The V segment lost 4 bases and the J segment 2 bases; nucleotides outside the gene matches: 4. The CDR3 is made up of 14 amino acids. Germline loops: CDR1 SGDLS, CDR2 YYNGEE. The assay was immunoSEQ multiplex PCR, and TCRdb's table has in-frame clones only and misses some. The sample includes about 2.1 million clones, 93% seen only once; the top ten take more than 1.5%. It was CD45RO-negative cells, positively selected for CCR7, that made up naive CD8 cells, with terminally differentiated effector memory CD45RA+ cells excluded. The donors were adults (healthy and HIV-negative) with no recent acute infections or vaccinations. The sample comes from a study of shared clonotypes between healthy human individuals. Findings and limits, study-wide: Of the naive CD4 clonotypes, roughly 5.5% were shared across a handful of donors.

Sequences were obtained from naive CD8+ T cells from PBMCs. The clonotype comes from a man between 18 and 29 years old in good health. Some clones in this sample may be carry-over from other donors' samples. The chain joins TRBV9 to TRBJ2-7; 9 nucleotides align to TRBD1. CDR3 coding DNA: TGTGCCAGCAGCCCGTGGACAGGGGCCTACGAGCAGTACTTC. Amino acid sequence: CASSPWTGAYEQYF.